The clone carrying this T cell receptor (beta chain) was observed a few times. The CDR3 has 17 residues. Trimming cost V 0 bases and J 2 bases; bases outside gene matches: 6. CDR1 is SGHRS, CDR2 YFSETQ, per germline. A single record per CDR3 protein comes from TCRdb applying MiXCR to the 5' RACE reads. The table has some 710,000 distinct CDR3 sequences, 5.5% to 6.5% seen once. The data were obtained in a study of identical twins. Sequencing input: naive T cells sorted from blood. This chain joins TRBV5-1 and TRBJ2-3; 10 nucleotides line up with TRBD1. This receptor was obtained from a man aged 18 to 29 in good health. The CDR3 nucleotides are TGCGCCAGCAGCTTGGGGGGGACAGGGGTCAACACAGATACGCAGTATTTT. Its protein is CASSLGGTGVNTDTQYF.